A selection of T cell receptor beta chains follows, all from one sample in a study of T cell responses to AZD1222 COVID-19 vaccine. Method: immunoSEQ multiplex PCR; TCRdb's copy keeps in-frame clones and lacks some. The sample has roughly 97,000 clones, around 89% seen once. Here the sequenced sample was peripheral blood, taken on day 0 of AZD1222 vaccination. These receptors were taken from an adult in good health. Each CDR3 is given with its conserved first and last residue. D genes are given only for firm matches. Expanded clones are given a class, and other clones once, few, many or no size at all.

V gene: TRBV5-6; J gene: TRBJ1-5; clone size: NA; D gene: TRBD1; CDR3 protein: CASSLGGMTGADQPQHF; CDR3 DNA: TGTGCCAGCAGCTTGGGGGGGATGACAGGGGCGGATCAGCCCCAGCATTTT
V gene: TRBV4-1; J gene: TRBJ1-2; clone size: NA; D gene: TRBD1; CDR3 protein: CASSQQGDQNYGYTF; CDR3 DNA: TGCGCCAGCAGCCAACAGGGGGACCAAAACTATGGCTACACCTTC
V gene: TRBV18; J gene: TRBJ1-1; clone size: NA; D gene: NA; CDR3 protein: CASSPKGQGYTEAFF; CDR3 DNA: TGTGCCAGCTCACCAAAGGGGCAGGGTTATACTGAAGCTTTCTTT
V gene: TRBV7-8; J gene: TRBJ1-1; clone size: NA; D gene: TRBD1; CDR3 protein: CASTKSGGGYTEAFF; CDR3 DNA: TGTGCCAGCACCAAATCAGGGGGCGGCTACACTGAAGCTTTCTTT
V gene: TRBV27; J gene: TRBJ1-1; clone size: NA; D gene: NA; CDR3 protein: CASSLSRGTEAFF; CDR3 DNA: TGTGCCAGCAGTTTATCTAGGGGAACTGAAGCTTTCTTT
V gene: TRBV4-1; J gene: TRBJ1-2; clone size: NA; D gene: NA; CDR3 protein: CASTLESPGTATIYGYTF; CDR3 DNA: TGCGCCAGCACCTTAGAATCCCCAGGAACGGCTACTATCTATGGCTACACCTTC
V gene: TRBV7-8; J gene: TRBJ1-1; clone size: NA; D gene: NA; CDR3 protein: CASSLAAMNTEAFF; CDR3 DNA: TGTGCCAGCAGCTTAGCTGCCATGAACACTGAAGCTTTCTTT
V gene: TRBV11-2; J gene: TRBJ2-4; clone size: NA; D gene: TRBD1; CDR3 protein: CASSLAGTGHIQYF; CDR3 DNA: TGTGCCAGCAGCTTAGCGGGGACAGGCCACATTCAGTACTTC
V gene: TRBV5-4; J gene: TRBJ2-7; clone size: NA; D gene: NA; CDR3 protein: CASSQSTGAYEQYF; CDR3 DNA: TGTGCCAGCAGCCAAAGTACCGGGGCCTACGAGCAGTACTTC
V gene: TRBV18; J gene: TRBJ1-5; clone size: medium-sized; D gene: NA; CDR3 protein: CASSPQRDQPQHF; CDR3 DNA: TGTGCCAGCTCACCACAGAGAGATCAGCCCCAGCATTTT
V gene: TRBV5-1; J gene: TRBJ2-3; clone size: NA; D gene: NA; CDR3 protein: CASSLTSSSTDTQYF; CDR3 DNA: TGCGCCAGCAGCTTGACGAGCTCTAGCACAGATACGCAGTATTTT
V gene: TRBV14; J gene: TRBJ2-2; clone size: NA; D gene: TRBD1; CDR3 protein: CASSQVGQQNTGELFF; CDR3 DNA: TGTGCCAGCAGCCAAGTGGGACAGCAGAACACCGGGGAGCTGTTTTTT
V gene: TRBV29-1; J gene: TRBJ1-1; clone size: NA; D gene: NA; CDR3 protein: CSVYKSWDTEAFF; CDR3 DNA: TGCAGCGTTTATAAGAGCTGGGACACTGAAGCTTTCTTT
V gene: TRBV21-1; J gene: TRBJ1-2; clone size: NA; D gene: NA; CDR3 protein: CASSKWGQGACGYTF; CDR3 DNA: NA
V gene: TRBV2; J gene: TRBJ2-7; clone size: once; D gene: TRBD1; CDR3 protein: CASRPTGDPPSNSYEQYF; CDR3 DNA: TGTGCCAGCAGACCCACAGGGGACCCACCCTCAAACTCCTACGAGCAGTACTTC
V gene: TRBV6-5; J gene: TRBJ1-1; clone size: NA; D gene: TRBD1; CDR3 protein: CASSLSTGGDTEAFF; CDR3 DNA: TGTGCCAGCAGCCTCTCGACAGGGGGGGACACTGAAGCTTTCTTT
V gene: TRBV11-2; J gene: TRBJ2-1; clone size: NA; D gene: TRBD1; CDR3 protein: CASSLGQGNEQFF; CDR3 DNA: TGTGCCAGCAGCCTTGGACAGGGGAACGAGCAGTTCTTC
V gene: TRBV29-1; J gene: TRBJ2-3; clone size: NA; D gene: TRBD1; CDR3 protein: CSVDEDRGRRTQYF; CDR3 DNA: TGCAGCGTTGATGAGGACAGGGGGCGGCGTACGCAGTATTTT
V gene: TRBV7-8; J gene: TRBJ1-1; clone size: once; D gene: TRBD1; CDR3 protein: CASSRTGGTEAFF; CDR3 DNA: TGTGCCAGCAGCCGGACAGGGGGCACTGAAGCTTTCTTT
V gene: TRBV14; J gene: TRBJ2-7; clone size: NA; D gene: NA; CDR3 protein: CASSQAGYEQYF; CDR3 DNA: TGTGCCAGCAGCCAAGCCGGCTACGAGCAGTACTTC
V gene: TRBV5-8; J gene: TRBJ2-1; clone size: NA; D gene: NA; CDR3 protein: CASSAPPGYGNEQFF; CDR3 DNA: TGTGCCAGCAGCGCTCCCCCGGGGTACGGGAATGAGCAGTTCTTC
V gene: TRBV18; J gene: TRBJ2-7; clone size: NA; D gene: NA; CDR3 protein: CASSPDSGEQYF; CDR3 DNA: TGTGCCAGCTCACCCGATTCGGGGGAGCAGTACTTC
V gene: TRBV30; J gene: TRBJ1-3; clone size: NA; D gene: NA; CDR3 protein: CAWSELAGLSSGNTIYF; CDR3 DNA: TGTGCCTGGAGTGAATTAGCAGGGTTAAGCTCTGGAAACACCATATATTTT
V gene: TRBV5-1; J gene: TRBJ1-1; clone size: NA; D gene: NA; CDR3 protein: CASRNENTEAFF; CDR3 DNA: TGCGCCAGCAGGAACGAGAACACTGAAGCTTTCTTT
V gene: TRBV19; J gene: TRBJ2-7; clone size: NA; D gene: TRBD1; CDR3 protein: CASSTDRVPLEQYF; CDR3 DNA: TGTGCCAGTAGTACCGACAGGGTCCCCCTCGAGCAGTACTTC
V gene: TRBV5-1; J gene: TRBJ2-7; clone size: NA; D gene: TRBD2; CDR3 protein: CASRAGHSSYEQYF; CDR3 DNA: TGCGCCAGCAGAGCGGGGCATAGCTCCTACGAGCAGTACTTC
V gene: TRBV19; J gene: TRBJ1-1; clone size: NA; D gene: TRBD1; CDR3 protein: CASSTFFAGGARAFF; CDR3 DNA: TGTGCCAGTAGTACCTTCTTTGCAGGGGGCGCGCGAGCTTTCTTT
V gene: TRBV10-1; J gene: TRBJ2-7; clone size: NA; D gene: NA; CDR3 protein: CASSESGARSYEQYF; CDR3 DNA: TGCGCCAGCAGTGAGTCGGGGGCACGGTCCTACGAGCAGTACTTC
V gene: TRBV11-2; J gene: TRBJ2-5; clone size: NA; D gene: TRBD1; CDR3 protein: CASSLHRGSETQYF; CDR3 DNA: TGTGCCAGCAGCCTTCACAGGGGGTCGGAGACCCAGTACTTC